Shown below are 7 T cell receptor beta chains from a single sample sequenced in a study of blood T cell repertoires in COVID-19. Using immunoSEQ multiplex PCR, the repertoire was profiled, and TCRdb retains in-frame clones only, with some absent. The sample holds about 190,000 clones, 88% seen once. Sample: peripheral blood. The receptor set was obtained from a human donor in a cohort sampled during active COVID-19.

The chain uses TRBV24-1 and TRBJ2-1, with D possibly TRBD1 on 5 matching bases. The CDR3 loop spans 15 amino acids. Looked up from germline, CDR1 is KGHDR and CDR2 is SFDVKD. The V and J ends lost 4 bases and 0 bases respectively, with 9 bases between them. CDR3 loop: CATSEQTGSYNEQFF. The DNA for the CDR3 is TGTGCCACCAGTGAACAAACAGGCTCCTACAATGAGCAGTTCTTC.

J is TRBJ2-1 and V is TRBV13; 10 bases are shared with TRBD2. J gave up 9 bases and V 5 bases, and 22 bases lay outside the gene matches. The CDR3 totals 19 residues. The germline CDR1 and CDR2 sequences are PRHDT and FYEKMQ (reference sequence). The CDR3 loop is CASSAYSSGSYTSRVEQFF. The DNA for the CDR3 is TGTGCCAGCAGCGCATATTCTAGCGGGAGTTACACAAGTCGGGTTGAGCAGTTCTTC.

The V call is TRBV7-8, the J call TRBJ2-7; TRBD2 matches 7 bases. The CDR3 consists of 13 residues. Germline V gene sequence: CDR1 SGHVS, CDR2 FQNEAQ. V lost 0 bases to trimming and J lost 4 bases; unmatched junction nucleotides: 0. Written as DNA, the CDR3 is TGTGCCAGCAGCTTAGCGCGGGGGTACGAGCAGTACTTC. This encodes CASSLARGYEQYF.

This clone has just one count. The CDR3 here is CASRPDRGRGYGYTF. CDR3 sequence (DNA): TGTGCCAGCAGACCGGACAGGGGCCGAGGGTATGGCTACACCTTC. The rearrangement uses TRBV5-4 and TRBJ1-2; TRBD1 matches at 9 bases. The junction had 10 bases not matched to a gene; V was cut back by 5 bases and J by 5 bases. This CDR3 is 15 amino acids long. CDR1 and CDR2 (germline): SGHNT, YYREEE (reference sequence).

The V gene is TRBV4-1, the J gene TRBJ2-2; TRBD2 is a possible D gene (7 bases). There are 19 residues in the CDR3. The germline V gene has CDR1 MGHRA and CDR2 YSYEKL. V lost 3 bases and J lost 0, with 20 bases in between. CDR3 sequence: CASSQVIARGPSNTGELFF. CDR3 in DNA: TGCGCCAGCAGCCAGGTCATCGCGCGGGGGCCCTCGAACACCGGGGAGCTGTTTTTT.

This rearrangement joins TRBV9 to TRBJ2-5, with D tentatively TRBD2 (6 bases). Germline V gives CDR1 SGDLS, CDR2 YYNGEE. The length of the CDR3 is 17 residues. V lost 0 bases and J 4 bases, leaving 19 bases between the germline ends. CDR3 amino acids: CASSVGVGGGMVETQYF. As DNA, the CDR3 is TGTGCCAGCAGCGTAGGAGTAGGCGGCGGGATGGTAGAGACCCAGTACTTC.

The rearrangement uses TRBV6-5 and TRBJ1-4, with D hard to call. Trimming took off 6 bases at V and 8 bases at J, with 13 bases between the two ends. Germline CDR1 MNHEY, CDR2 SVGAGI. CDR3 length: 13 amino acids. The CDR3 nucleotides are TGTGCCAGCAGCAAGAGGGCTGGCGAAAAACTGTTTTTT. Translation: CASSKRAGEKLFF.